This T cell receptor beta chain was profiled in a study of T cells in Graves' hyperthyroidism and ophthalmopathy. Study-wide results and limits: Among clonotypes expanded in thyroid above 0.001, most were also found in blood. Ophthalmopathy stood apart from stable hyperthyroidism in a 13 V-J model.

What was amplified from RNA transcripts were TCR beta CDR3 regions. First-round RT-PCR with HTBI primers amplified the TCR CDR3 region. TCRdb re-analysed the multiplex PCR reads in MiXCR, keeping a single row per CDR3 protein. Among roughly 420,000 distinct CDR3 sequences listed, approximately 14% were seen once. CDR3 length equals 11 residues. Germline V lookup: CDR1 MNHNS, CDR2 SASEGT. V was shortened by 2 bases and J by 10 bases, with 8 bases between the two germline ends. Patients with uncontrolled infections, other autoimmune diseases, pregnancy or lactation were excluded. From 8.5 to 10 ml of fresh peripheral blood, PBMCs were isolated. In its sample, this clonotype was seen many times. Its antigen is unidentified.

The material sequenced was blood. The gene calls are TRBV6-1 and TRBJ1-2; no definite D call. The clonotype originates from a woman in her late teens or twenties with Graves' hyperthyroidism. CDR3 residues: CASSESGFYTF. The CDR3 bases are TGTGCCAGCAGTGAAAGCGGATTCTACACCTTC.